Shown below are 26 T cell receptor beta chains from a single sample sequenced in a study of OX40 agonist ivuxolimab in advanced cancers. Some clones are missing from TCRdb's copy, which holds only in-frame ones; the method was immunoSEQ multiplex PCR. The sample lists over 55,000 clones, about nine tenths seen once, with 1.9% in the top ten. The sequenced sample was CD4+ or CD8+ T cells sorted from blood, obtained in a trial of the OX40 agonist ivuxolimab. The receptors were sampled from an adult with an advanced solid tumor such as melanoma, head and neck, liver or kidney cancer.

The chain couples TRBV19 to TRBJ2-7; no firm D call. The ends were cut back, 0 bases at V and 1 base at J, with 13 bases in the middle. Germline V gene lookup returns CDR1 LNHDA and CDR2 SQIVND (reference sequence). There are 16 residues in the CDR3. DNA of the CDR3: TGTGCCAGTAGTATAGATGAAGGTACTGGTTCCTACGAGCAGTACTTC. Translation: CASSIDEGTGSYEQYF.

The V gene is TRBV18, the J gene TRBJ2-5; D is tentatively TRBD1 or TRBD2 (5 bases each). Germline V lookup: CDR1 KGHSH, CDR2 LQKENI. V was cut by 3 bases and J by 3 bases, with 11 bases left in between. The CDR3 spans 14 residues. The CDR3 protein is CASSPGVGEETQYF. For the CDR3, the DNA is TGTGCCAGCTCACCGGGGGTGGGTGAAGAGACCCAGTACTTC.

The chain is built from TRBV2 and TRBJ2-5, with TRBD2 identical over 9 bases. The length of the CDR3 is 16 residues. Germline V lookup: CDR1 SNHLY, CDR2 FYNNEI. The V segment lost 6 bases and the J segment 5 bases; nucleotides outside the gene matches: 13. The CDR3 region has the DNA TGTGCCAGCAGGAGGGTAGCGGGGGCTTTAGGGGAGACCCAGTACTTC. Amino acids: CASRRVAGALGETQYF.

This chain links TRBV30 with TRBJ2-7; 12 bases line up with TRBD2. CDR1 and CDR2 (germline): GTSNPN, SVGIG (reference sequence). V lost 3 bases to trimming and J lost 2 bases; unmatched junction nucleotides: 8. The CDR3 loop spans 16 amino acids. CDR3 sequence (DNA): TGTGCCTGGAGCGACATAGGACTAGCGGGGACCTACGAGCAGTACTTC. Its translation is CAWSDIGLAGTYEQYF.

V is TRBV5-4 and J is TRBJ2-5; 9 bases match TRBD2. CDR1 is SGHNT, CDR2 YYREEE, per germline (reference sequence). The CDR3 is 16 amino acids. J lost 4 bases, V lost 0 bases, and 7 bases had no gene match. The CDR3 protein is CASSLDDLAGSETQYF. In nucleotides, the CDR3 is TGTGCCAGCAGCTTGGATGACCTAGCGGGATCAGAGACCCAGTACTTC.

The CDR3 DNA follows: TGTGCCAGCAGTTATGTGGGAAACACCATATATTTT. Translated: CASSYVGNTIYF. This chain joins TRBV6-6 and TRBJ1-3; no clear D gene. V dropped 3 bases and J dropped 4 bases, with 4 bases sitting between them. This CDR3 has 12 amino acids. Germline assignment: CDR1 MNHNY and CDR2 SVGAGI (reference sequence).

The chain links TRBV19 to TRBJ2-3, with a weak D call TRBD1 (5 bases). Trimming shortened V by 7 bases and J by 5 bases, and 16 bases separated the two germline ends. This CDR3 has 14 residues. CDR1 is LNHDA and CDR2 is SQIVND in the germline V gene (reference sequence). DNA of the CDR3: TGTGCCAGTAAAGAAGACAGAGCCCGAGATACGCAGTATTTT. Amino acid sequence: CASKEDRARDTQYF.

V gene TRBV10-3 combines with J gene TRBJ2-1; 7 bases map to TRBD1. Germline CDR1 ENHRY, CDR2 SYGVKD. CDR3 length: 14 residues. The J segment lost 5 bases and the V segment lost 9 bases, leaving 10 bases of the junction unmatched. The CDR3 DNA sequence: TGTGCCATTTTCCACCCTGGACAGGACAATGAGCAGTTCTTC. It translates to CAIFHPGQDNEQFF.

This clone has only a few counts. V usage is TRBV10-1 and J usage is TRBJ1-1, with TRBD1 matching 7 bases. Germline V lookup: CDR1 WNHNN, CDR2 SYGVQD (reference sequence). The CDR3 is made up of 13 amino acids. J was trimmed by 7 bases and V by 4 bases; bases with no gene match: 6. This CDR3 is CASSGSGGGEAFF. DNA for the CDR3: TGCGCCAGCAGTGGATCAGGGGGAGGTGAAGCTTTCTTT.

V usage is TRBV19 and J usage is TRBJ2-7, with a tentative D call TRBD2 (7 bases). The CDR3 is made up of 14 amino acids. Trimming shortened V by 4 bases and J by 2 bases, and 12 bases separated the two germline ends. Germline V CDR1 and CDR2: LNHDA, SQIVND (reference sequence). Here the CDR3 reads CASSSGGATYEQYF. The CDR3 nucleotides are TGTGCCAGTAGTAGCGGGGGCGCTACCTACGAGCAGTACTTC.

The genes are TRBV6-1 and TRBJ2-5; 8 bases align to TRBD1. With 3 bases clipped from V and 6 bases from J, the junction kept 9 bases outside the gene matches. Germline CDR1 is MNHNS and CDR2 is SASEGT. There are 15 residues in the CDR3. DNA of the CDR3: TGTGCCAGCAGTGAGCCTCAGACAGGGGTAAAGACCCAGTACTTC. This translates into CASSEPQTGVKTQYF.

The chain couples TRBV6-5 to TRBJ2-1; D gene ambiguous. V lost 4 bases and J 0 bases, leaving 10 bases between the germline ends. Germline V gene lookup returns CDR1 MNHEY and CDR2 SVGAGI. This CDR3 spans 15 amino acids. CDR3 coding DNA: TGTGCCAGCAGTTTTGGGCTTCACTCCTACAATGAGCAGTTCTTC. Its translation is CASSFGLHSYNEQFF.

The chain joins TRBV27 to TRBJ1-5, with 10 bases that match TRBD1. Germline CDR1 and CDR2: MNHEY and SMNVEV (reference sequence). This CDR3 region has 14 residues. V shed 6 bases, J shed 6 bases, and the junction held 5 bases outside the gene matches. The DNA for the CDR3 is TGTGCCAGCAGATTCGGACAGGGGGGTCAGCCCCAGCATTTT. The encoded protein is CASRFGQGGQPQHF.

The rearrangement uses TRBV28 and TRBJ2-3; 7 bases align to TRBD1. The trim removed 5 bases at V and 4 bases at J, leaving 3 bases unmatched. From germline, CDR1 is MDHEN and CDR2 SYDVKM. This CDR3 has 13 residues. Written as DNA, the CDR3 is TGTGCCAGCAGTCGACAGGGATCAGATACGCAGTATTTT. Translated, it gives CASSRQGSDTQYF.

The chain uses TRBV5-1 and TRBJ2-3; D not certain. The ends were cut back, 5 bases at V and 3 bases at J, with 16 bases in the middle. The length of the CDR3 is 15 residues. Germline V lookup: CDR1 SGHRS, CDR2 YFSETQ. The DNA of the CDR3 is TGCGCCAGCAGGTTCGAGGACGTCCGTACAGATACGCAGTATTTT. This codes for CASRFEDVRTDTQYF.

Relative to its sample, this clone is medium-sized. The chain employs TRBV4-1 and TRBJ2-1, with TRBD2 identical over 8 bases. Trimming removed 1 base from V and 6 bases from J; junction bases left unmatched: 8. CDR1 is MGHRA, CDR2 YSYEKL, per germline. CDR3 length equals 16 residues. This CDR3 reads CASSQGAAGAINEQFF. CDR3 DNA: TGCGCCAGCAGCCAAGGTGCAGCGGGGGCCATCAATGAGCAGTTCTTC.

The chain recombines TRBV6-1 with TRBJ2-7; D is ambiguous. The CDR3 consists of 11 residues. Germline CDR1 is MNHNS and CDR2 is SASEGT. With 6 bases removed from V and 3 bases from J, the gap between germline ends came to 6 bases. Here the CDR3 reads CASSERYEQYF. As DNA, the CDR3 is TGTGCCAGCAGCGAACGCTACGAGCAGTACTTC.

CDR3 in amino acids: CASSSSGRRNTEAFF. The DNA of the CDR3 is TGTGCCAGCAGTTCTAGCGGCCGGCGAAACACTGAAGCTTTCTTT. The chain is built from TRBV28 and TRBJ1-1; D uncertain. The CDR3 consists of 15 residues. CDR1 is MDHEN, CDR2 SYDVKM, per germline. V lost 4 bases to trimming and J lost 2 bases, with 14 bases between them.

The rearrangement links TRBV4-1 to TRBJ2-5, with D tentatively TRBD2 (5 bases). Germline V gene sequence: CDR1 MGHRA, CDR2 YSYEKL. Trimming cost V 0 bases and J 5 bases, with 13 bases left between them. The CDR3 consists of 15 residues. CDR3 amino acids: CASSQDRRGLETQYF. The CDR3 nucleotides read TGCGCCAGCAGCCAAGATAGGCGAGGGCTTGAGACCCAGTACTTC.

CDR3 in DNA: TGTGCCAGTAGCACAGGGTCCCAGGGCTCTGGGGCCAACGTCCTGACTTTC. As protein: CASSTGSQGSGANVLTF. This chain connects TRBV19 to TRBJ2-6; a weak D match, TRBD1 (6 bases). Trimming took off 6 bases at V and 0 bases at J, with 15 bases between the two ends. This CDR3 comprises 17 residues. Germline V gives CDR1 LNHDA, CDR2 SQIVND (reference sequence).

The CDR3 DNA is TGTGCCAGCAGCCCATCCCCCTCTGGAAACACCATATATTTT. Translation gives CASSPSPSGNTIYF. This sequence joins TRBV7-9 and TRBJ1-3, with D hard to call. Trimming left V 5 bases short and J 0 bases short, with 8 bases between. The CDR3 runs 14 residues. Germline V gene data show CDR1 as SEHNR and CDR2 as FQNEAQ (reference sequence).

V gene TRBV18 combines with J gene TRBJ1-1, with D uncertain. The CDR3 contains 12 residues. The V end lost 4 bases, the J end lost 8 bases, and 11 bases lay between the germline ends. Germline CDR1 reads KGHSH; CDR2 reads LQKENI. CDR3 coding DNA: TGTGCCAGCTCACAAATGGGAGAGGAAGCTTTCTTT. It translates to CASSQMGEEAFF.

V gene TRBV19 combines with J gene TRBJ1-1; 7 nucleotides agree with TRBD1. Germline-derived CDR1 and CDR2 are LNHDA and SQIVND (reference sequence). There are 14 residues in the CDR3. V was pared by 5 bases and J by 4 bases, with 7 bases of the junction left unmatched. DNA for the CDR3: TGTGCCAGTAGTCCCCCCAGGGGGGTCACTGAAGCTTTCTTT. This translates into CASSPPRGVTEAFF.

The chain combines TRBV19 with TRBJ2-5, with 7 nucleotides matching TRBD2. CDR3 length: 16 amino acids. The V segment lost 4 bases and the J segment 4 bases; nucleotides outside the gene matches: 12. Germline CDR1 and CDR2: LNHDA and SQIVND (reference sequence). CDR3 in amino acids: CASSTQRSVAGETQYF. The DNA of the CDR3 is TGTGCCAGTAGTACCCAACGTAGTGTAGCGGGAGAGACCCAGTACTTC. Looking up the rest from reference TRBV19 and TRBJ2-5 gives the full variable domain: DGGITQSPKYLFRKEGQNVTLSCEQNLNHDAMYWYRQDPGQGLRLIYYSQIVNDFQKGDIAEGYSVSREKKESFPLTVTSAQKNPTAFYLCASSTQRSVAGETQYFGPGTRLLVL.

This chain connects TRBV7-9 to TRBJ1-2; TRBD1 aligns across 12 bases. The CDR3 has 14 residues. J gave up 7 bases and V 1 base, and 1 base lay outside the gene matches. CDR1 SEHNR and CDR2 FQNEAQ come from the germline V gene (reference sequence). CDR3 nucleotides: TGTGCCAGCAGCTTAGGGGACAGGGGGCGTGGCTACACCTTC. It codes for CASSLGDRGRGYTF.

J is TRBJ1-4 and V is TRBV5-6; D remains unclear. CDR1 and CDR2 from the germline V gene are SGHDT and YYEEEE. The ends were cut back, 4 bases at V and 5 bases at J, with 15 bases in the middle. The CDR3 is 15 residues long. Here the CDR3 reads CASSAPGGRNEKLFF. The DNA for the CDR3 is TGTGCCAGCAGCGCCCCGGGAGGTAGGAATGAAAAACTGTTTTTT.